This T cell receptor (beta chain) was sequenced for a study of CD8+CD57+ T cells in acquired aplastic anemia. At the level of the study: DNA from sorted CD4+ and CD8+ cells averaged roughly 3.2 ug. Findings and limits, study-wide: Patients and controls were not found to differ significantly in CD8+ Simpson's diversity.

As concerns this clonotype: Its antigen is undetermined.

Germline V lookup: CDR1 LNHNV, CDR2 YYDKDF (reference sequence). The CDR3 extends over 15 amino acids. Trimming stripped 10 bases from V and 3 bases from J, with 22 bases between. Genomic DNA templated the TCR beta VDJ and CDR3 profiling. A single record per CDR3 protein comes from TCRdb applying MiXCR to the reads. The sample consists of just over 450,000 distinct CDR3 sequences, around a third of them appearing once. All patients picked for sequencing had shown, by flow cytometry, an expansion of CD8+CD57+ cells. Sequences were obtained from sorted CD4+, CD8+, or CD8+CD57+ T cells (not recorded which) from PBMCs. V is TRBV15 and J is TRBJ2-7; tentatively, D is TRBD1 (6 bases). This sequence originates from a human donor with aplastic anemia. The CDR3 DNA is TGTGCCAGCAGTTTAATGGCAGGGGTCCTCTACGAGCAGTACTTC. This gives the protein CASSLMAGVLYEQYF.